This entry lists 29 T cell receptor beta chains sequenced from one sample in a study of CD8+CD57+ T cells in acquired aplastic anemia. Patients selected for sequencing had displayed CD8+CD57+ cell expansion by flow cytometry. Investigators profiled TCR beta VDJ and CDR3 from genomic DNA template. TCRdb fed the reads into MiXCR, producing one record per CDR3 protein. The sample lists just over 200,000 distinct CDR3 sequences; over 55% were seen once. The sequenced sample consisted of sorted CD4+, CD8+, or CD8+CD57+ T cells (not recorded which) from PBMCs. The receptors were sampled from a human donor with aplastic anemia.

This chain links TRBV20-1 with TRBJ1-2; D gene ambiguous. Trimming shortened V by 0 bases and J by 3 bases, and 5 bases separated the two germline ends. CDR1 is DFQATT and CDR2 is SNEGSKA in the germline V gene (reference sequence). This CDR3 spans 12 amino acids. CDR3: CSAREMDYGYTF. As DNA, the CDR3 is TGCAGTGCTAGAGAAATGGACTATGGCTACACCTTC.

This clonotype showed up just once. The chain has TRBV20-1 and TRBJ2-7; TRBD1 aligns across 8 bases. The CDR3 totals 15 residues. Losses at the gene ends were 1 base for V and 3 bases for J; bases not matched to a gene: 8. The germline gives CDR1 DFQATT, CDR2 SNEGSKA (reference sequence). CDR3 residues: CSARVPGGGNYEQYF. CDR3 in DNA: TGCAGTGCTAGAGTCCCAGGGGGCGGTAACTACGAGCAGTACTTC.

This chain connects TRBV2 to TRBJ2-1; maybe TRBD2 (6 bases). CDR3 length: 14 residues. The germline V gene has CDR1 SNHLY and CDR2 FYNNEI. Trimming removed 7 bases from V and 3 bases from J, with 13 bases in between. This CDR3 is CASTPGTLYNEQFF. CDR3 in DNA: TGTGCCAGCACACCCGGGACTCTCTACAATGAGCAGTTCTTC.

This clonotype has only one observation. The V gene is TRBV2, the J gene TRBJ1-1; 8 nucleotides agree with TRBD1. CDR1 SNHLY and CDR2 FYNNEI come from the germline V gene. The CDR3 has 15 residues. V was clipped by 6 bases and J by 5 bases; unmatched bases: 11. The CDR3 region is CASRGQGVVGTEAFF. CDR3 nucleotides: TGTGCCAGCAGAGGACAGGGTGTAGTGGGGACTGAAGCTTTCTTT.

The genes are TRBV7-2 and TRBJ1-3; D is unclear. The CDR3 spans 15 residues. Germline CDR1 SGHTA, CDR2 FQGNSA. Trimming took 7 bases from V and 0 from J, leaving 13 bases between them. The CDR3 nucleotides are TGTGCCAGCAAGACGGACGGCAGCTCTGGAAACACCATATATTTT. Translating gives CASKTDGSSGNTIYF.

This clonotype was counted only a few times. The chain carries TRBV2 and TRBJ1-3; D call uncertain. V dropped 6 bases and J dropped 0 bases, with 12 bases sitting between them. The V gene's germline CDR1 is SNHLY and CDR2 FYNNEI. The CDR3 runs 15 residues. CDR3 coding DNA: TGTGCCAGCAGGGCCCTCAGAGGCTCTGGAAACACCATATATTTT. Translation: CASRALRGSGNTIYF.

The chain uses TRBV20-1 and TRBJ2-7, with TRBD1 matching over 7 bases. This CDR3 spans 16 amino acids. V was clipped by 0 bases and J by 7 bases; unmatched bases: 15. Germline CDR1 reads DFQATT; CDR2 reads SNEGSKA (reference sequence). Written as DNA, the CDR3 is TGCAGTGCTAGAGATTTCCCAGCCCCACAGGGGTATGAGCAGTACTTC. Translation: CSARDFPAPQGYEQYF.

The J gene is TRBJ2-1, the V gene TRBV2, with D possibly being TRBD2 (5 bases). The CDR3 is 16 residues long. Germline CDR1 is SNHLY and CDR2 is FYNNEI. The V gene lost 2 bases and the J gene lost 3 bases, with 14 bases spanning the gap. The CDR3 DNA follows: TGTGCCAGCAGTGAAACAGAGCGGATTCTCTACAATGAGCAGTTCTTC. It codes for CASSETERILYNEQFF.

Regarding this clonotype: Mismatch with germline at one junction end may stem from a read error. The chain employs TRBV25-1 and TRBJ2-5, with TRBD2 matching 9 bases. The CDR3 runs to 15 residues. Germline V lookup: CDR1 MGHDK, CDR2 SYGVNS. Written as DNA, the CDR3 is TGTGCCAGCAGTGTAACGGGACTAGCTGTTGAGACCCAGTGCTTT. Its protein product is CASSVTGLAVETQCF.

There are a few counts of this clonotype. The chain uses TRBV2 and TRBJ1-2; D is perhaps TRBD1 (5 bases). Trimming removed 1 base from V and 5 bases from J, with 8 bases in between. CDR1 is SNHLY, CDR2 FYNNEI, per germline. The CDR3 is 13 residues long. The CDR3 nucleotides are TGTGCCAGCAGTGAAGGCAGGGCATATGGCTACACCTTC. Its protein product is CASSEGRAYGYTF.

The chain links TRBV2 to TRBJ1-1; D is ambiguous. The CDR3 has 14 amino acids. Per germline, CDR1 SNHLY and CDR2 FYNNEI. Trimming cost V 7 bases and J 0 bases, with 12 bases left between them. CDR3 DNA sequence: TGTGCCAGCAAAGGCATCCCGATGAACACTGAAGCTTTCTTT. Its translation: CASKGIPMNTEAFF.

The V gene is TRBV20-1, the J gene TRBJ2-3; D is unresolved. The CDR3 runs 13 residues. The V end was cut by 5 bases, the J end by 1 base, with 10 bases between. Germline CDR1 and CDR2: DFQATT and SNEGSKA (reference sequence). The CDR3 loop is CSAPIWGTDTQYF. The CDR3 bases are TGCAGTGCTCCGATATGGGGCACAGATACGCAGTATTTT.

This sequence joins TRBV29-1 and TRBJ2-3; D ambiguous. Germline V gene sequence: CDR1 SQVTM, CDR2 ANQGSEA. This CDR3 has 14 amino acids. V was cut by 4 bases and J by 2 bases, with 13 bases left in between. The CDR3 is CSVGYGFYTDTQYF. CDR3 coding DNA: TGCAGCGTTGGATATGGCTTCTACACAGATACGCAGTATTTT.

The chain uses TRBV10-3 and TRBJ1-2; 9 nucleotides match TRBD1. Germline V lookup: CDR1 ENHRY, CDR2 SYGVKD. The CDR3 covers 14 residues. V shed 5 bases, J shed 0 bases, and the junction held 1 base outside the gene matches. Here the CDR3 reads CAISRQGANYGYTF. Here the CDR3 DNA reads TGTGCCATCAGTAGACAGGGGGCTAACTATGGCTACACCTTC.

This chain connects TRBV10-3 to TRBJ1-6; D perhaps matches TRBD1 (6 bases). The germline gives CDR1 ENHRY, CDR2 SYGVKD. Trimming shortened V by 10 bases and J by 7 bases, and 14 bases separated the two germline ends. CDR3 length: 13 residues. The CDR3 loop is CATSQGSNSPLHF. Written as DNA, the CDR3 is TGTGCCACCTCTCAGGGGAGCAATTCACCCCTCCACTTT.

The J gene is TRBJ2-2, the V gene TRBV2; either TRBD1 or TRBD2 may fit D (6 bases each). This CDR3 has 14 amino acids. Germline CDR1 is SNHLY and CDR2 is FYNNEI. V shed 5 bases and J shed 4 bases, with 11 bases lying between them. The CDR3 sequence: CASSFKGGTGELFF. DNA for the CDR3: TGTGCCAGCAGTTTTAAGGGGGGCACCGGGGAGCTGTTTTTT.

As to this clonotype: The CDR3 carries no conserved terminal phenylalanine or tryptophan, so it likely arises from a read error. No DNA is shown, since the ends of the CDR3 on it are uncertain; the CDR3 is the one TCRdb lists. The J gene is TRBJ2-1, the V gene TRBV7-3; the table's D call of TRBD2 was not tested on the DNA. The CDR3 is 16 amino acids long, termini counted. CDR1 and CDR2 (germline): SGHTA, FQGTGA. CDR3 in amino acids: CASSPGTSVLGNEQLI.

The chain is built from TRBV12-3 or TRBV12-4 and TRBJ2-7, with D possibly matching TRBD2 (5 bases). Between the trimmed V and J ends, which lost 5 bases and 3 bases, there was a span of 14 bases. CDR3 length: 14 residues. CDR3 in amino acids: CASSLRAAGYEQYF. DNA of the CDR3: TGTGCCAGCAGTCTTCGGGCGGCGGGCTACGAGCAGTACTTC.

The chain is built from TRBV13 and TRBJ2-5; D gene unclear. With 5 bases removed from V and 2 bases from J, the gap between germline ends came to 12 bases. This CDR3 is 14 amino acids long. Germline CDR1 is PRHDT and CDR2 is FYEKMQ (reference sequence). DNA of the CDR3: TGTGCCAGCAGCATATTAGGCGGTCAAGAGACCCAGTACTTC. Protein sequence: CASSILGGQETQYF.

A few counts support this clonotype. The chain employs TRBV12-3 or TRBV12-4 and TRBJ2-7; tentatively, D is TRBD1 (5 bases). V lost 8 bases, J lost 1 base, and 12 bases lay in between. This CDR3 contains 13 residues. The CDR3 sequence: CASVQDGSYEQYF. In nucleotides, the CDR3 is TGTGCCAGCGTACAGGATGGGTCCTACGAGCAGTACTTC.

A note on this clonotype: At one end the junction does not follow the germline gene, possibly because of a read error. This sequence joins TRBV7-6 and TRBJ1-1, with no clear D. Germline V gene lookup returns CDR1 SGHVS and CDR2 FNYEAQ. This CDR3 contains 15 residues. The CDR3 DNA reads as TGTGCCGGCAGTCCGACCGTGGGAGGGCGGGCTGAAGCTTTCTTT. Its translation is CAGSPTVGGRAEAFF.

V gene TRBV7-9 combines with J gene TRBJ2-1, with no clear D. From germline, CDR1 is SEHNR and CDR2 FQNEAQ (reference sequence). The CDR3 has 12 residues. Trimming left V 3 bases short and J 6 bases short, with 6 bases between. DNA for the CDR3: TGTGCCAGCAGCTTTGATCGCAATGAGCAGTTCTTC. Its translation is CASSFDRNEQFF.

J is TRBJ2-3 and V is TRBV2; D perhaps matches TRBD1 (6 bases). V dropped 5 bases and J dropped 1 base, with 10 bases sitting between them. This CDR3 has 14 residues. The germline V gene has CDR1 SNHLY and CDR2 FYNNEI. Written as DNA, the CDR3 is TGTGCCAGCAGTAACCAGGGGCGCACAGATACGCAGTATTTT. Amino acids: CASSNQGRTDTQYF.

In this sample, this clonotype turned up many times. This chain uses TRBV3-1 with TRBJ2-3; TRBD2 matches 10 bases. V was pared by 4 bases and J by 5 bases, with 3 bases of the junction left unmatched. The germline CDR1 and CDR2 sequences are LGHDT and YNNKEL (reference sequence). There are 14 residues in the CDR3. The CDR3 sequence is CASSLGLAEDTQYF. In nucleotides, the CDR3 is TGTGCCAGCAGCCTCGGACTAGCGGAAGATACGCAGTATTTT.

The J gene is TRBJ2-7, the V gene TRBV9; 9 positions agree with TRBD2. CDR1 and CDR2 (germline): SGDLS, YYNGEE. The CDR3 extends over 16 amino acids. With V trimmed by 1 base and J by 2 bases, 7 bases remained unmatched. CDR3 sequence (DNA): TGTGCCAGCAGCGTAAGCCCTAGCGGGGCAACCTACGAGCAGTACTTC. Translation: CASSVSPSGATYEQYF.

The chain joins TRBV5-1 to TRBJ1-5, with a weak D call TRBD1 (6 bases). CDR1 is SGHRS and CDR2 is YFSETQ in the germline V gene. V lost 6 bases and J lost 4, with 17 bases in between. This CDR3 contains 15 residues. Here the CDR3 reads CASTWRGGCNQPQHF. CDR3 coding DNA: TGCGCCAGCACTTGGAGGGGGGGGTGTAATCAGCCCCAGCATTTT.

This chain connects TRBV7-9 to TRBJ2-7, with a tentative D call TRBD2 (5 bases). The CDR3 loop spans 15 amino acids. From germline, CDR1 is SEHNR and CDR2 FQNEAQ (reference sequence). The V and J ends lost 5 bases and 5 bases respectively, with 19 bases between them. Here the CDR3 reads CASSQELGGFDEQYF. The CDR3, as DNA: TGTGCCAGCAGCCAAGAACTTGGCGGGTTCGACGAGCAGTACTTC.

The CDR3 protein is CASSDGENTEAFF. In nucleotides, the CDR3 is TGTGCCAGCAGCGACGGAGAGAACACTGAAGCTTTCTTT. The chain recombines TRBV2 with TRBJ1-1; D not resolved. This CDR3 region has 13 residues. With 6 bases removed from V and 1 base from J, the gap between germline ends came to 9 bases. Germline values: CDR1 SNHLY, CDR2 FYNNEI.

The J gene is TRBJ2-2, the V gene TRBV30; D gene unclear. This CDR3 contains 13 residues. With 4 bases removed from V and 5 bases from J, the gap between germline ends came to 11 bases. Germline V gene lookup returns CDR1 GTSNPN and CDR2 SVGIG (reference sequence). The CDR3 coding sequence is TGTGCCTGGACGCAAGGCTCAACCGGGGAGCTGTTTTTT. The encoded protein is CAWTQGSTGELFF.